This T cell receptor (beta chain) derives from a study of identifying expanded T cells in peripheral blood. The study, taken as a whole, reports: Variance in clone template counts between roughly two-week samples significantly increased with total template count across all healthy donors. Differentially abundant clones: around 1.2 between replicates, 16.4 at around 2 weeks, 19 to 20 at four.

Measured with immunoSEQ multiplex PCR; TCRdb has only the in-frame clones, and not every one. The sample holds fewer than 60,000 clones; 65% to 90% are singletons and the top ten take around 13%. For this clone: The antigen remains undetermined.

CDR1 and CDR2 (germline): MNHNY, SVGAGI (reference sequence). J was trimmed by 8 bases and V by 5 bases; bases with no gene match: 8. The CDR3 consists of 14 residues. Healthy donors had no documented immune events, such as infections, while sampled. Input material: blood. This TCR was recovered from a person aged 18-69 years in good health. The rearrangement joins TRBV6-6 to TRBJ2-1, with TRBD2 identical over 8 bases. CDR3 DNA: TGTGCCAGCAGTCCGAGTAGCGGGATACATGAGCAGTTCTTC. Protein product: CASSPSSGIHEQFF.